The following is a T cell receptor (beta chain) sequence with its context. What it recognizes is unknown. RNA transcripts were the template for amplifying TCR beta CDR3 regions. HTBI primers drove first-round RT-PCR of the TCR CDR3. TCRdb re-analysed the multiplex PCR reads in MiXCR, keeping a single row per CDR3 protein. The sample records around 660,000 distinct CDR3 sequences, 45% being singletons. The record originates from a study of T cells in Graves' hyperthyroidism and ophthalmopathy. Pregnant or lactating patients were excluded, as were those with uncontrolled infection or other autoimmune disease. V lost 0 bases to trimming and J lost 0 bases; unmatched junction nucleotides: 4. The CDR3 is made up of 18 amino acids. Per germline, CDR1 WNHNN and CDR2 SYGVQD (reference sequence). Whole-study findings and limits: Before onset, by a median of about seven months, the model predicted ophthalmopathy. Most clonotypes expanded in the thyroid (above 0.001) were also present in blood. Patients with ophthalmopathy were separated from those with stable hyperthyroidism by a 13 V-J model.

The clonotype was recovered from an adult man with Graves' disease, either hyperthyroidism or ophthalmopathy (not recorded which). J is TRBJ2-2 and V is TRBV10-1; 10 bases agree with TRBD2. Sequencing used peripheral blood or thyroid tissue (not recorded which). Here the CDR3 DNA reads TGCGCCAGCAGTGAGTCCCGACTAGCGGGTACGAACACCGGGGAGCTGTTTTTT. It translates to CASSESRLAGTNTGELFF.